The clone carrying this T cell receptor (beta chain) was counted between two and nine times. Its antigen is not identified. The sample belongs to a study of CD8 T cells in ankylosing spondylitis. General study points: Characteristic of ankylosing spondylitis blood, it appeared, was a TCR beta motif comprising roughly eight highly homologous variants.

MiXCR was run by TCRdb on the 5' RACE reads, yielding one entry per CDR3 protein. The sample consists of around 890,000 distinct CDR3 sequences, about 10% of them appearing once. The CDR3 length is 16 residues. Per germline, CDR1 SGHRS and CDR2 YFSETQ. V was cut by 4 bases and J by 1 base, with 15 bases left in between. The TCR comes from a male donor with ankylosing spondylitis. Sample: blood, either unsorted or a sorted T cell fraction (not recorded which). The rearrangement links TRBV5-1 to TRBJ1-3; no definite D call. CDR3: CASSPNGVLSGNTIYF. DNA for the CDR3: TGCGCCAGCAGCCCAAACGGGGTATTATCTGGAAACACCATATATTTT.